This T cell receptor (beta chain) was retrieved from a study of T cell repertoires and leukemia-associated antigens. Turning to the study itself: Effective reads per sample ranged from roughly 3.3 to 5.5 million.

The CD3+ T cells first had an overnight rest without serum. The sample holds a few counts of this clonotype. Antigen specificity is unknown. CDR3 length: 16 residues. Germline V gene data show CDR1 as DFQATT and CDR2 as SNEGSKA (reference sequence). V lost 0 bases to trimming and J lost 1 base, with 13 bases between them. One entry per CDR3 protein, called by TCRdb with MiXCR from the 5' RACE reads. The sample holds 9,000 to 15,000 distinct CDR3 sequences; about 40% are singletons and the top ten take 30% to 40%. Overall study findings and caveats: Expanded clones' antigen specificity and function were not directly tested. No significant group difference appeared in Vbeta, Jbeta or VDJ counts.

This chain connects TRBV20-1 to TRBJ2-1; D tentatively reads TRBD1 or TRBD2 (5 bases each). The sample consisted of CD3+ T cells sorted from blood and cultured. The clonotype was recovered from a female donor in good health. This chain's CDR3 is CSARDPRGPSYNEQFF. The CDR3 DNA reads TGCAGTGCTAGAGATCCGAGGGGTCCATCCTACAATGAGCAGTTCTTC.